Below, one T cell receptor beta chain is given with its context. What it binds is unknown. The data stem from a study of a mutant IDH1 vaccine in newly diagnosed glioma. Across the whole study: Patients were pretreated with radiotherapy, temozolomide, or both, mostly both.

Sample time point: week 5, during vaccination. Vaccine doses each comprised 300 ug of mutant IDH1 20-mer peptide, with topical imiquimod. TCRdb keeps only in-frame clones here, not all; method: immunoSEQ multiplex PCR. The repertoire holds tens of thousands of clones, with around 90% as singletons. Germline V gives CDR1 SGHRS, CDR2 YFSETQ. The CDR3 sequence is 15 residues long. The V end was cut by 0 bases, the J end by 0 bases, with 10 bases between. This receptor was identified in a woman between 40 and 50 years old with glioma. Material: PBMCs, obtained from a glioma patient whose treatment included an IDH1 peptide vaccine. The chain is built from TRBV5-1 and TRBJ2-7; D not certain. The CDR3 protein is CASSLDGGSSYEQYF. DNA for the CDR3: TGCGCCAGCAGCTTGGATGGCGGAAGCTCCTACGAGCAGTACTTC. Drawing the rest from reference TRBV5-1 and TRBJ2-7, the complete variable domain is KAGVTQTPRYLIKTRGQQVTLSCSPISGHRSVSWYQQTPGQGLQFLFEYFSETQRNKGNFPGRFSGRQFSNSRSEMNVSTLELGDSALYLCASSLDGGSSYEQYFGPGTRLTVT.